The text below deals with one T cell receptor beta chain. What it binds is not known. The data were obtained in a study of T cells in Graves' hyperthyroidism and ophthalmopathy. This CDR3 has 14 amino acids. V lost 5 bases to trimming and J lost 6 bases, with 16 bases between them. From germline, CDR1 is SQVTM and CDR2 ANQGSEA. Researchers took RNA transcripts and amplified the TCR beta CDR3 regions from them. Initially, a first-round RT-PCR of the TCR CDR3 employed the HTBI primer set. TCRdb re-called the multiplex PCR reads with MiXCR, one entry per CDR3 protein. The data show around 690,000 distinct CDR3 sequences, approximately 15% seen once. Study-level findings and limits: Ophthalmopathy cases were set apart from stable hyperthyroidism by a 13 V-J model. The model anticipated ophthalmopathy a median approximately 6.5 months pre-onset. Blood shared most expanded thyroid clonotypes above 0.001.

The receptor was derived from a man in his fifties or sixties with Graves' hyperthyroidism. The specimen was blood. The chain links TRBV29-1 to TRBJ2-2; D possibly matches TRBD1 or TRBD2 (6 bases each). The CDR3, as DNA: TGCAGCGTTTTTGGCAGGGGAGGACCCGGGGAGCTGTTTTTT. Its translation: CSVFGRGGPGELFF.